Shown below are 21 T cell receptor beta chains from a single sample sequenced in a study of identical twins. TCRdb redid the calling of the 5' RACE reads with MiXCR, one entry per CDR3 protein. The data contain approximately 1.8 million distinct CDR3 sequences, less than 35% of them singletons. The sample taken for sequencing was cord blood. These receptor sequences come from a newborn girl in good health.

This chain joins TRBV20-1 and TRBJ1-1, with TRBD1 identical over 7 bases. From germline, CDR1 is DFQATT and CDR2 SNEGSKA (reference sequence). CDR3 length: 16 residues. Unmatched junction bases numbered 15, after V lost 2 bases and J lost 6 bases. The CDR3 nucleotides read TGCAGTGCTAGATCTGGGGAGGGACAGTCGGCTGCTGAAGCTTTCTTT. This codes for CSARSGEGQSAAEAFF.

V usage is TRBV20-1 and J usage is TRBJ2-4; 9 nucleotides match TRBD1. The J segment lost 9 bases and the V segment lost 6 bases, leaving 6 bases of the junction unmatched. The CDR3 loop spans 12 amino acids. In germline, CDR1 is DFQATT, CDR2 SNEGSKA (reference sequence). DNA for the CDR3: TGCAGTGCGAGGGGACAGGGAGTCATTCAGTACTTC. Translation: CSARGQGVIQYF.

The chain links TRBV29-1 to TRBJ1-1, with 11 bases identical to TRBD1. CDR1 SQVTM and CDR2 ANQGSEA come from the germline V gene. The CDR3 is 15 amino acids. The junction had 12 bases not matched to a gene; V was cut back by 4 bases and J by 8 bases. The CDR3 sequence: CSVADSLGTGGEAFF. The CDR3 DNA follows: TGCAGCGTTGCCGATTCGTTAGGGACAGGGGGAGAAGCTTTCTTT.

V gene TRBV3-1 combines with J gene TRBJ2-5, with D perhaps TRBD1 or TRBD2 (6 bases each). The CDR3 extends over 16 amino acids. Germline lookup yields CDR1 LGHDT and CDR2 YNNKEL (reference sequence). Between the trimmed V and J ends, which lost 6 bases and 11 bases, there was a span of 28 bases. The CDR3 coding sequence is TGTGCCAGCAGGCCGACTAGTCAGGGGAAGAACAATGAGCAGTACTTC. Encoded protein: CASRPTSQGKNNEQYF.

V is TRBV20-1 and J is TRBJ2-1; the D is unclear. Trimming took off 5 bases at V and 6 bases at J, with 20 bases between the two ends. This CDR3 comprises 15 residues. Germline V gene data show CDR1 as DFQATT and CDR2 as SNEGSKA (reference sequence). CDR3 loop: CSAVPGPTPLNEQFF. CDR3 DNA: TGCAGTGCTGTCCCTGGACCTACTCCTCTCAATGAGCAGTTCTTC.

This clonotype was seen a few times. The chain recombines TRBV10-2 with TRBJ2-5, with a possible D match to TRBD2 (6 bases). The V end lost 6 bases, the J end lost 2 bases, and 16 bases lay between the germline ends. This CDR3 is built from 15 residues. CDR1 is WSHSY and CDR2 is SAAADI in the germline V gene. The CDR3 reads CASSLTGTHQETQYF. In nucleotides, the CDR3 is TGCGCCAGCAGCTTAACCGGGACTCATCAAGAGACCCAGTACTTC.

The rearrangement joins TRBV28 to TRBJ2-1; 10 bases align to TRBD2. Looked up from germline, CDR1 is MDHEN and CDR2 is SYDVKM. The CDR3 has 17 amino acids. J lost 2 bases, V lost 8 bases, and 12 bases had no gene match. Here the CDR3 DNA reads TGTGCCAGCGGCTTAACTAGGACTAGCGGTCCCTACAATGAGCAGTTCTTC. Its protein product is CASGLTRTSGPYNEQFF. Combining the CDR3 with reference TRBV28 and TRBJ2-1 gives the whole variable domain DVKVTQSSRYLVKRTGEKVFLECVQDMDHENMFWYRQDPGLGLRLIYFSYDVKMKEKGDIPEGYSVSREKKERFSLILESASTNQTSMYLCASGLTRTSGPYNEQFFGPGTRLTVL.

In its sample, this clonotype was seen a few times. The chain recombines TRBV10-3 with TRBJ2-7, with D perhaps matching TRBD1 (5 bases). Trimming removed 2 bases from V and 1 base from J, with 12 bases in between. The length of the CDR3 is 15 residues. The germline V gene has CDR1 ENHRY and CDR2 SYGVKD. The CDR3 nucleotides read TGTGCCATCAGTGAGGAGGCCCCAGGGTCCTACGAGCAGTACTTC. This codes for CAISEEAPGSYEQYF.

In its sample, this clonotype was seen a few times. The chain uses TRBV6-1 and TRBJ2-5; D is unresolved. Deletions cut 2 bases from V and 4 bases from J, with 8 bases between. The CDR3 totals 13 residues. The V gene's germline CDR1 is MNHNS and CDR2 SASEGT. CDR3 amino acids: CASSERTRETQYF. CDR3 sequence (DNA): TGTGCCAGCAGTGAACGCACCCGAGAGACCCAGTACTTC.

The chain is built from TRBV5-1 and TRBJ2-2; D is uncertain. The CDR3 sequence is 14 residues long. Trimming cost V 0 bases and J 5 bases, with 8 bases left between them. From germline, CDR1 is SGHRS and CDR2 YFSETQ. CDR3 protein: CASSLAFITGELFF. The CDR3 DNA follows: TGCGCCAGCAGCTTGGCCTTCATTACCGGGGAGCTGTTTTTT.

On this clonotype itself: An end of the junction does not agree with germline; a read error may underlie this. The chain is built from TRBV7-9 and TRBJ1-6; D is ambiguous. The CDR3 covers 12 residues. Germline values: CDR1 SEHNR, CDR2 FQNEAQ (reference sequence). Here the CDR3 DNA reads TGTGCCAGCAGTTGGGATAATTCACCCCCCCACTTT. The encoded protein is CASSWDNSPPHF.

This sequence joins TRBV25-1 and TRBJ2-1, with 12 bases fitting TRBD2. Germline values: CDR1 MGHDK, CDR2 SYGVNS. Trimming cost V 2 bases and J 10 bases; bases outside gene matches: 6. This CDR3 is built from 15 residues. CDR3 nucleotide sequence: TGTGCCAGCAGTGAAGGGAGACTAGCGGGGGCCGAGCAGTTCTTC. Translated, it gives CASSEGRLAGAEQFF.

The chain uses TRBV2 and TRBJ1-5; 7 positions match TRBD1. Trimming took 0 bases from V and 3 from J; bases not matched to a gene: 2. Germline loops: CDR1 SNHLY, CDR2 FYNNEI. The CDR3 is 15 residues long. CDR3 protein: CASSEAGGPNQPQHF. Written as DNA, the CDR3 is TGTGCCAGCAGTGAAGCAGGGGGCCCCAATCAGCCCCAGCATTTT. The variable domain in full, completed from reference TRBV2 and TRBJ1-5, reads EPEVTQTPSHQVTQMGQEVILRCVPISNHLYFYWYRQILGQKVEFLVSFYNNEISEKSEIFDDQFSVERPDGSNFTLKIRSTKLEDSAMYFCASSEAGGPNQPQHFGDGTRLSIL.

The chain joins TRBV2 to TRBJ1-2; no definite D call. CDR3 length: 15 amino acids. With 3 bases removed from V and 0 bases from J, the gap between germline ends came to 11 bases. Germline V gene sequence: CDR1 SNHLY, CDR2 FYNNEI. Written as DNA, the CDR3 is TGTGCCAGCAGTGATGAAGTGGGAGCTAACTATGGCTACACCTTC. This encodes CASSDEVGANYGYTF.

This clonotype showed up many times. The chain uses TRBV6-1 and TRBJ2-3; 7 bases line up with TRBD1. Trimming cost V 3 bases and J 2 bases; bases outside gene matches: 17. This CDR3 has 19 amino acids. The germline V gene encodes CDR1 MNHNS and CDR2 SASEGT. CDR3 protein: CASSERSLGWTGVTDTQYF. CDR3 bases: TGTGCCAGCAGTGAGAGGTCCTTAGGTTGGACAGGAGTCACAGATACGCAGTATTTT.

V gene TRBV19 combines with J gene TRBJ2-1; 12 nucleotides align to TRBD2. With V trimmed by 10 bases and J by 4 bases, 8 bases remained unmatched. The CDR3 extends over 15 amino acids. The germline CDR1 and CDR2 sequences are LNHDA and SQIVND (reference sequence). This chain's CDR3 is CATGLAGTIYNEQFF. The CDR3 bases are TGTGCCACGGGACTAGCGGGTACCATATACAATGAGCAGTTCTTC.

In its sample, this clonotype was seen a few times. The rearrangement joins TRBV7-2 to TRBJ1-4, with D unresolved. Germline assignment: CDR1 SGHTA and CDR2 FQGNSA. The V gene lost 4 bases and the J gene lost 8 bases, with 14 bases spanning the gap. The CDR3 covers 14 residues. The CDR3 here is CASSSSRRNEKLFF. Here the CDR3 DNA reads TGTGCCAGCAGCTCAAGTCGGAGGAACGAAAAACTGTTTTTT.

This clonotype was counted only a few times. The DNA is left out, because the CDR3 cannot be placed on it with certainty; the CDR3 is given as TCRdb lists it. The gene calls are TRBV28 and TRBJ1-6. Germline values: CDR1 MDHEN, CDR2 SYDVKM. The CDR3 region is 17 residues in length, termini included. This CDR3 is CASSFIAGWGIGSPPHF.

V usage is TRBV6-1 and J usage is TRBJ1-2; D unresolved. Trimming pared 1 base from V and 7 bases from J, leaving 7 bases between. Germline V lookup: CDR1 MNHNS, CDR2 SASEGT. This CDR3 has 12 residues. The CDR3 DNA follows: TGTGCCAGCAGTGAAGTAGGATCTGGCTACACCTTC. It codes for CASSEVGSGYTF.

This clonotype was seen only a few times. J is TRBJ1-2 and V is TRBV20-1; D is unclear. CDR3 size: 15 residues. Germline V gene sequence: CDR1 DFQATT, CDR2 SNEGSKA (reference sequence). Trimming pared 2 bases from V and 2 bases from J, leaving 15 bases between. In DNA form, the CDR3 reads TGCAGTGCTAGATTAGCACAAGTAGGGAACTATGGCTACACCTTC. Translating gives CSARLAQVGNYGYTF.

The chain employs TRBV28 and TRBJ1-5, with D possibly matching TRBD1 (6 bases). V dropped 9 bases and J dropped 5 bases, with 17 bases sitting between them. The CDR3 contains 14 residues. Germline V gene lookup returns CDR1 MDHEN and CDR2 SYDVKM. The CDR3 here is CASSRHQGYQPQHF. The CDR3 bases are TGTGCCAGTTCACGACACCAGGGGTATCAGCCCCAGCATTTT. The complete variable domain, with remaining parts taken from reference TRBV28 and TRBJ1-5, reads DVKVTQSSRYLVKRTGEKVFLECVQDMDHENMFWYRQDPGLGLRLIYFSYDVKMKEKGDIPEGYSVSREKKERFSLILESASTNQTSMYLCASSRHQGYQPQHFGDGTRLSIL.